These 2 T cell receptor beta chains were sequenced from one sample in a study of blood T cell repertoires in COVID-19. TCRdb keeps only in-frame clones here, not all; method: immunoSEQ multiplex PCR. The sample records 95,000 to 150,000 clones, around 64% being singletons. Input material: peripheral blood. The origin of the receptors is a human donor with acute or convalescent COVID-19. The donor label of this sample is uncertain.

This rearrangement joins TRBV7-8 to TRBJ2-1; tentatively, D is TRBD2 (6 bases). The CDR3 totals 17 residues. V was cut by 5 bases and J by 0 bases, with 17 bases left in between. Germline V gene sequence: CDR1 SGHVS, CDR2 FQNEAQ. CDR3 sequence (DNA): TGTGCCAGCAGCCAAATCCCCGCGGGGAGCTCCTACAATGAGCAGTTCTTC. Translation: CASSQIPAGSSYNEQFF.

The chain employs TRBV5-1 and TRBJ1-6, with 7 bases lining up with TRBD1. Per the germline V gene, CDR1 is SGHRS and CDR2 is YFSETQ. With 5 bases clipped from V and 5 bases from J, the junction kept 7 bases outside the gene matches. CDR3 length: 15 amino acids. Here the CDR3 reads CASSADRADNSPLHF. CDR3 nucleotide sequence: TGCGCCAGCAGTGCCGACAGGGCTGATAATTCACCCCTCCACTTT.